The T cell receptor beta chain under discussion was sequenced for a study of long-term antiretroviral therapy in people with HIV. Study-level background: The earliest samples came from an era when ART typically awaited falling CD4 counts. Regarding the study as a whole: Regardless of time point, clones expanded before ART dominated the repertoire.

This CDR3 is built from 13 residues. The germline V gene has CDR1 MRHNA and CDR2 SNTAGT. With 4 bases removed from V and 8 bases from J, the gap between germline ends came to 13 bases. Survey-level immunoSEQ v3.0 assays were run. Only in-frame clones appear in the TCRdb table, and some are missing; sequencing was by immunoSEQ multiplex PCR. The sample gives tens of thousands of clones, about 84% of which show up once; roughly 18% is in the top ten. Remarks on this clone: The antigen remains undetermined.

This chain links TRBV6-4 with TRBJ2-3, with a tentative D call TRBD2 (6 bases). Sequencing used unsorted PBMCs, obtained 0.5 years before starting antiretroviral therapy. The clonotype comes from a man between 35 and 55 years old with HIV. CDR3 sequence: CASSARDSGTQYF. In nucleotides, the CDR3 is TGTGCCAGCAGTGCACGGGACTCGGGTACGCAGTATTTT.